The subject of this entry is one T cell receptor (beta chain). The data belong to a study of T cell responses to AZD1222 COVID-19 vaccine. Sequencing was performed with immunoSEQ multiplex PCR; in TCRdb, only in-frame clones are kept and a portion is missing. The table includes approximately 110,000 clones, approximately 90% detected once. CDR3 length: 16 residues. CDR1 is LNHDA, CDR2 SQIVND, per germline (reference sequence). With 5 bases clipped from V and 4 bases from J, the junction kept 8 bases outside the gene matches. The sample here was peripheral blood, taken 28 days after the second AZD1222 dose. This receptor was obtained from an adult who received the AZD1222 COVID-19 vaccine. The genes are TRBV19 and TRBJ2-2; 9 bases are shared with TRBD1. The chain's CDR3 is CASSLFTGGSTGELFF. The CDR3 nucleotides are TGTGCCAGTAGTCTCTTTACAGGGGGCAGCACCGGGGAGCTGTTTTTT.